The 27 T cell receptor beta chains below all came from one sample that was sequenced in a study of T cell responses to AZD1222 COVID-19 vaccine. The table came from immunoSEQ multiplex PCR; TCRdb's copy has only in-frame clones and leaves some out. The sample records some 100,000 clones, just under 90% being singletons. Sequencing used peripheral blood, obtained on day 0 of AZD1222 vaccination. The receptors originated from an adult in good health.

V usage is TRBV27 and J usage is TRBJ1-2; D call uncertain. CDR3 length: 12 amino acids. The germline gives CDR1 MNHEY, CDR2 SMNVEV (reference sequence). V gave up 8 bases and J gave up 2 bases, with 9 bases separating them. As DNA, the CDR3 is TGTGCCAGCGGCAAGCCGAACTATGGCTACACCTTC. Translation: CASGKPNYGYTF.

Only one count was recorded for this clone. The chain links TRBV28 to TRBJ2-7; D call uncertain. The CDR3 has 12 amino acids. Germline V gene sequence: CDR1 MDHEN, CDR2 SYDVKM. Deletions cut 3 bases from V and 3 bases from J, with 6 bases between. CDR3 in DNA: TGTGCCAGCAGTTTTGAGTACTACGAGCAGTACTTC. As protein: CASSFEYYEQYF.

J is TRBJ2-3 and V is TRBV29-1; D may be TRBD2 (6 bases). Germline V gene sequence: CDR1 SQVTM, CDR2 ANQGSEA. V dropped 4 bases and J dropped 5 bases, with 7 bases sitting between them. The CDR3 contains 11 residues. CDR3 in amino acids: CSVAGVDTQYF. CDR3 nucleotides: TGCAGCGTTGCGGGGGTAGATACGCAGTATTTT.

V and J are TRBV7-8 and TRBJ2-5, with D tentatively TRBD2 (6 bases). The V and J ends lost 5 bases and 5 bases respectively, with 18 bases between them. The CDR3 sequence is 15 residues long. Looked up from germline, CDR1 is SGHVS and CDR2 is FQNEAQ. In DNA, the CDR3 is TGTGCCAGCAGCCAATTTCCGGGAGAGGCGGAGACCCAGTACTTC. Translated, it gives CASSQFPGEAETQYF.

This clone is a singleton in its sample. This chain links TRBV7-2 with TRBJ2-5, with D possibly TRBD1 on 6 matching bases. CDR1 and CDR2 (germline): SGHTA, FQGNSA. The germline V and J ends were trimmed by 5 bases and 3 bases, with 10 bases remaining between them. CDR3 length equals 13 residues. CDR3 sequence reads: CASSPNREETQYF. The CDR3 DNA is TGTGCCAGCAGCCCCAACAGGGAAGAGACCCAGTACTTC. Supplemented by reference TRBV7-2 and TRBJ2-5, the full variable domain reads GAGVSQSPSNKVTEKGKDVELRCDPISGHTALYWYRQSLGQGLEFLIYFQGNSAPDKSGLPSDRFSAERTGGSVSTLTIQRTQQEDSAVYLCASSPNREETQYFGPGTRLLVL.

The V gene is TRBV3-1 (or the pseudogene TRBV3-2), the J gene TRBJ2-6, with D uncertain. Trimming stripped 1 base from V and 4 bases from J, with 11 bases between. From germline, CDR1 is LGHDT and CDR2 YNNKEL (reference sequence). The CDR3 extends over 16 amino acids. CDR3 bases: TGTGCCAGCAGCCAAGGTCTGTTCGAAGGGGCCAACGTCCTGACTTTC. This gives the protein CASSQGLFEGANVLTF.

The chain employs TRBV2 and TRBJ1-5; TRBD1 might be the D (6 bases). CDR3 length: 14 residues. V gave up 4 bases and J gave up 6 bases, with 13 bases separating them. CDR1 and CDR2 (germline): SNHLY, FYNNEI. The CDR3 spells CASSVNRVGQPQHF. CDR3 DNA sequence: TGTGCCAGCAGTGTGAACAGGGTGGGTCAGCCCCAGCATTTT.

CDR3 bases: TGCGCCAGCAGCTTGGGACGGCTGGAGTACCAAGAGACCCAGTACTTC. As protein: CASSLGRLEYQETQYF. The chain employs TRBV5-1 and TRBJ2-5; no reliable D call. V lost 0 bases and J lost 0, with 12 bases in between. In germline, CDR1 is SGHRS, CDR2 YFSETQ. The CDR3 is 16 residues long.

This chain joins TRBV7-3 and TRBJ2-1; 9 positions agree with TRBD2. V lost 1 base, J lost 7 bases, and 5 bases stayed unmatched. This CDR3 has 15 amino acids. Germline V gene data show CDR1 as SGHTA and CDR2 as FQGTGA. The CDR3 coding sequence is TGTGCCAGCAGCTTAAGGCTAGCGGGATTGAATGAGCAGTTCTTC. As protein: CASSLRLAGLNEQFF.

The rearrangement uses TRBV2 and TRBJ2-7, with D perhaps assigned TRBD1 or TRBD2 (6 bases each). Trimming took off 6 bases at V and 5 bases at J, with 14 bases between the two ends. The germline CDR1 and CDR2 sequences are SNHLY and FYNNEI. The CDR3 spans 13 residues. CDR3 sequence: CASRGQGRNEQYF. As DNA, the CDR3 is TGTGCCAGCAGAGGTCAGGGGAGGAACGAGCAGTACTTC.

The chain uses TRBV5-1 and TRBJ2-1, with a possible D match to TRBD2 (6 bases). Germline V gives CDR1 SGHRS, CDR2 YFSETQ. The CDR3 covers 15 residues. Trimming left V 1 base short and J 3 bases short, with 11 bases between. CDR3 protein: CASSLTAGVYNEQFF. The CDR3 nucleotides read TGCGCCAGCAGCTTGACAGCGGGCGTCTACAATGAGCAGTTCTTC.

The rearrangement joins TRBV23-1 to TRBJ2-1; 10 bases match TRBD1. TRBV23-1 belongs to the ORF category, with a function that is uncertain. CDR3 length: 17 residues. The V and J ends lost 7 bases and 4 bases, in that order; junction bases with no gene match: 13. The CDR3 coding sequence is TGCGCCAGCACCCATGTTGACGGACAGGGGGTTTACAATGAGCAGTTCTTC. Protein: CASTHVDGQGVYNEQFF.

This chain uses TRBV6-4 with TRBJ2-1; 10 bases are a match to TRBD2. The V and J ends lost 4 bases and 6 bases, in that order; junction bases with no gene match: 3. The CDR3 spans 14 residues. CDR1 and CDR2 from the germline V gene are MRHNA and SNTAGT. CDR3: CASSGASGSNEQFF. The CDR3 DNA sequence: TGTGCCAGCAGTGGGGCTAGCGGGAGCAATGAGCAGTTCTTC.

The chain links TRBV7-2 to TRBJ2-1; possible D gene TRBD1, 6 bases. Germline V gene lookup returns CDR1 SGHTA and CDR2 FQGNSA. The V gene lost 1 base and the J gene lost 3 bases, with 10 bases spanning the gap. The CDR3 is 15 residues long. This CDR3 is CASSLGRQDYNEQFF. In DNA form, the CDR3 reads TGTGCCAGCAGCTTAGGACGACAGGACTACAATGAGCAGTTCTTC.

This clone was counted between two and nine times. The chain is built from TRBV7-9 and TRBJ2-1; D is undetermined. The V gene's germline CDR1 is SEHNR and CDR2 FQNEAQ (reference sequence). The CDR3 loop spans 11 amino acids. The V and J ends lost 4 bases and 7 bases respectively, with 5 bases between them. CDR3 in amino acids: CASSYSNEQFF. CDR3 DNA: TGTGCCAGCAGCTATTCGAATGAGCAGTTCTTC.

The chain recombines TRBV28 with TRBJ2-7; 8 nucleotides agree with TRBD1. V lost 6 bases and J lost 6; bases outside the gene matches: 7. Germline CDR1 is MDHEN and CDR2 is SYDVKM. This CDR3 comprises 13 residues. CDR3 residues: CASRNQGAGEQYF. The CDR3 DNA reads TGTGCCAGCAGGAACCAGGGGGCTGGCGAGCAGTACTTC.

The chain is built from TRBV7-2 and TRBJ2-7; the D gene is possibly TRBD1 (5 bases). This CDR3 has 14 residues. Germline CDR1 reads SGHTA; CDR2 reads FQGNSA. V was shortened by 5 bases and J by 4 bases, with 15 bases between the two germline ends. Written as DNA, the CDR3 is TGTGCCAGCAGCGCAGGGCGGAGCCTATACGAGCAGTACTTC. This sequence encodes CASSAGRSLYEQYF.

The chain joins TRBV5-4 to TRBJ2-5; 9 bases map to TRBD2. Trimming removed 0 bases from V and 1 base from J; junction bases left unmatched: 4. The CDR3 runs 16 residues. The germline CDR1 and CDR2 sequences are SGHNT and YYREEE (reference sequence). CDR3 sequence reads: CASSLALAGLQETQYF. CDR3 in DNA: TGTGCCAGCAGCTTGGCTCTAGCGGGACTCCAAGAGACCCAGTACTTC.

This chain links TRBV24-1 with TRBJ2-5; TRBD1 matches at 8 bases. The V segment lost 4 bases and the J segment 4 bases; nucleotides outside the gene matches: 4. CDR1 KGHDR and CDR2 SFDVKD come from the germline V gene. The CDR3 contains 14 residues. The CDR3 DNA is TGTGCCACCAGTGAGCCTGGACAGGGAGAGACCCAGTACTTC. Translated: CATSEPGQGETQYF.

The chain has TRBV28 and TRBJ2-7, with TRBD1 matching 10 bases. Germline V gene lookup returns CDR1 MDHEN and CDR2 SYDVKM. This CDR3 is 15 amino acids long. J lost 7 bases, V lost 3 bases, and 9 bases had no gene match. The DNA for the CDR3 is TGTGCCAGCAGTTTCCCCGGGGACAGGGGTATTGAGCAGTACTTC. Its protein product is CASSFPGDRGIEQYF.

The chain employs TRBV15 and TRBJ1-1, with D tentatively TRBD1 (6 bases). The CDR3 covers 15 residues. The V gene's germline CDR1 is LNHNV and CDR2 YYDKDF (reference sequence). Trimming took 3 bases from V and 4 from J, leaving 15 bases between them. CDR3 sequence: CATSSAYREGTEAFF. CDR3 coding DNA: TGTGCCACCAGCAGTGCATACAGGGAAGGCACTGAAGCTTTCTTT.

The chain couples TRBV5-4 to TRBJ2-1; 8 bases agree with TRBD2. The CDR3 extends over 15 amino acids. Unmatched junction bases numbered 9, after V lost 4 bases and J lost 6 bases. Germline V gives CDR1 SGHNT, CDR2 YYREEE (reference sequence). The CDR3 sequence is CASSQDGGGINEQFF. The CDR3, as DNA: TGTGCCAGCAGCCAGGACGGGGGGGGAATCAATGAGCAGTTCTTC.

V usage is TRBV28 and J usage is TRBJ2-7; 11 nucleotides line up with TRBD2. With 3 bases clipped from V and 7 bases from J, the junction kept 8 bases outside the gene matches. The CDR3 contains 15 residues. Looked up from germline, CDR1 is MDHEN and CDR2 is SYDVKM. In DNA, the CDR3 is TGTGCCAGCAGTTTCCTAGCGGGAGGCGGGGAGGAGCAGTACTTC. Translation gives CASSFLAGGGEEQYF.

The V and J genes are TRBV19 and TRBJ2-1; 8 nucleotides match TRBD2. The V segment lost 10 bases and the J segment 6 bases; nucleotides outside the gene matches: 14. The germline V gene encodes CDR1 LNHDA and CDR2 SQIVND (reference sequence). The CDR3 contains 15 residues. The chain's CDR3 is CATSPAGRGANEQFF. The CDR3 nucleotides read TGTGCCACCTCGCCAGCGGGGCGGGGGGCCAATGAGCAGTTCTTC.

The V gene is TRBV5-4, the J gene TRBJ2-7, with 7 bases aligning to TRBD2. Germline CDR1 reads SGHNT; CDR2 reads YYREEE (reference sequence). The CDR3 covers 16 residues. The trim removed 3 bases at V and 6 bases at J, leaving 15 bases unmatched. CDR3 coding DNA: TGTGCCAGCAGCTCGATAGGGCTAGCGGAGAAAGGCGAGCAGTACTTC. Translation gives CASSSIGLAEKGEQYF.

Here the CDR3 DNA reads TGTGCCAGCAGTTTAACCGGGACTAGCGGGGAGCAGTTCTTC. Translation: CASSLTGTSGEQFF. V gene TRBV28 combines with J gene TRBJ2-1; TRBD2 matches 12 bases. This CDR3 contains 14 residues. Germline V gene sequence: CDR1 MDHEN, CDR2 SYDVKM. After removal of 2 bases from V and 10 bases from J, the junction contained 3 bases not matched to a gene.

The V gene is TRBV5-6, the J gene TRBJ1-1, with unresolved D. This CDR3 is built from 14 residues. Trimming removed 2 bases from V and 2 bases from J, with 10 bases in between. Looked up from germline, CDR1 is SGHDT and CDR2 is YYEEEE. CDR3 protein: CASSLTRANTEAFF. The CDR3 DNA reads as TGTGCCAGCAGCTTAACTCGGGCAAACACTGAAGCTTTCTTT.